Listed below are T cell receptor beta chains from one sample, sequenced in a study of blood T cell repertoires in COVID-19. TCRdb's table, derived via immunoSEQ multiplex PCR, lists solely in-frame clones and lacks some. Of roughly 140,000 clones detected, 85% to 90% appear once; the ten largest clones hold more than 1%. Sequencing used PBMCs or T cells enriched from blood (not recorded which). The receptors originated from a young woman with acute COVID-19. Each CDR3 is given with its conserved first and last residue. A D gene is named only where the DNA matches it firmly. Part of the rows lack a size; the others show once, few, many or a class for expanded clones.

v_gene	d_gene	abundance	j_gene	CDR3nt	CDR3aa
TRBV7-2	TRBD1	-	TRBJ1-2	TGTGCCAGCAGTCGGGGACAGGGCTCTAACTATGGCTACACCTTC	CASSRGQGSNYGYTF
TRBV7-9	-	-	TRBJ1-1	TGTGCCAGCAGCCTTGTCAGGAATGAAGCTTTCTTT	CASSLVRNEAFF
TRBV30	-	-	TRBJ1-1	TGTGCCTGGAGTGTCATGTCCACTGAAGCTTTCTTT	CAWSVMSTEAFF
TRBV19	TRBD1	-	TRBJ1-5	TGTGCCAGTAGGAAACAGGGGGCGCTTGGTCAGCCCCAGCATTTT	CASRKQGALGQPQHF
TRBV7-3	TRBD2	-	TRBJ2-2	TGTGCCAGCAGCTACTCGCGGAGGTTAGCGGGAGGGCCGGTAGCCGGGGAGCTGTTTTTT	CASSYSRRLAGGPVAGELFF
TRBV12-3/TRBV12-4	TRBD1	-	TRBJ2-5	TGTGCCAGCAGTATACAGGGGTCGCAGTACTTC	CASSIQGSQYF
TRBV29-1	-	few	TRBJ1-1	TGCAGCGTTGTGGCCCCGAACACTGAAGCTTTCTTT	CSVVAPNTEAFF
TRBV6-5	TRBD2	-	TRBJ2-3	TGTGCCAGCACGAAGCGGGAGTCGACAGATACGCAGTATTTT	CASTKRESTDTQYF
TRBV20-1	TRBD2	-	TRBJ2-3	TGCAGTGCTAGTCGGTCTGAAGGGACTAGCGGGAGGGCCGTGTATTTT	CSASRSEGTSGRAVYF
TRBV15	TRBD1	-	TRBJ2-6	TGTGCCACCAGAGAATGGGGACAGGGAACTTCGGGGGCCAACGTCCTGACTTTC	CATREWGQGTSGANVLTF
TRBV28	-	-	TRBJ2-1	TGTGCCAGCAGTAGGGGTGGGTCGCAGTTCTTC	CASSRGGSQFF
TRBV11-2	-	few	TRBJ2-7	TGTGCCAGCAGCCCCCGGGGGTACGAGCAGTACTTC	CASSPRGYEQYF
TRBV18	-	-	TRBJ2-7	TGTGCCAGCTCACCTAATCCGAGTATCGAGCAGTACTTC	CASSPNPSIEQYF
TRBV10-3	-	-	TRBJ1-1	TGTGCCATCACCGCTGACGGACAGCCGGAAAAACGGGGAGCTTTCTTT	CAITADGQPEKRGAFF
TRBV10-3	TRBD1	-	TRBJ1-2	TGTGCCACCTTGGGACAGAACTATGGCTACACCTTC	CATLGQNYGYTF
TRBV28	TRBD2	-	TRBJ2-7	TGTGCCAGCAGTTATACTAGCGGGACACTCTCCTACGAGCAGTACTTC	CASSYTSGTLSYEQYF
TRBV10-3	TRBD2	-	TRBJ2-5	TGTGCCATCGGGAGAGGACTAGCGGGAGGGGAACAAGAGACCCAGTACTTC	CAIGRGLAGGEQETQYF
TRBV25-1	-	-	TRBJ2-2	TGTGCCAGCAGTGATACCATTGCGGGGGCCGTCACCGGGGAGCTGTTTTTT	CASSDTIAGAVTGELFF
TRBV7-9	-	-	TRBJ2-1	TGTGCCAGCACCCCGACTACCTACAATGAGCAGTTCTTC	CASTPTTYNEQFF
TRBV30	-	-	TRBJ1-1	TGTGCCTGGAGTGTATACAGGAACACTGAAGCTTTCTTT	CAWSVYRNTEAFF
TRBV24-1	-	-	TRBJ2-5	TGTGCCACCAGTGAGGGACACCGGACCCAGTACTTC	CATSEGHRTQYF
TRBV3-1/TRBV3-2	TRBD2	-	TRBJ2-1	TGTGCCAGCAGCCCTACTAGCGGGATTTACAATGAGCAGTTCTTC	CASSPTSGIYNEQFF
TRBV11-2	-	-	TRBJ1-6	TGTGCCAGCAGCTTAGATCCCGGGGTGGGGTCACCCCTCCACTTT	CASSLDPGVGSPLHF